This T cell receptor beta chain was identified during a study of blood T cell repertoires in COVID-19. As for the study in general: COVID-19 samples collected from the United States, Italy and Spain covered acute and convalescent phases. The analysed material was cDNA or gDNA that came from T cells, B-cell-depleted T cells, or PBMCs.

The germline V and J ends were trimmed by 3 bases and 0 bases, with 10 bases remaining between them. Germline V gene lookup returns CDR1 KGHSH and CDR2 LQKENI. The CDR3 has 15 amino acids. How the authors handled the data: It was from reference gene primer amplification that nucleated cell counts were estimated. The table came from immunoSEQ multiplex PCR; TCRdb's copy has only in-frame clones and leaves some out. That table gives V, J and clone size, and the DNA gave D and trimming. In the table there are about 87,000 clones, about 83% of which are singletons. The sample consisted of peripheral blood. The chain joins TRBV18 to TRBJ2-3; the D gene is possibly TRBD1 (5 bases). The receptor's source is a woman aged 65 to 85 with acute or convalescent COVID-19. The CDR3 spells CASSPTGSSTDTQYF. CDR3 nucleotides: TGTGCCAGCTCACCTACAGGTAGCAGCACAGATACGCAGTATTTT.